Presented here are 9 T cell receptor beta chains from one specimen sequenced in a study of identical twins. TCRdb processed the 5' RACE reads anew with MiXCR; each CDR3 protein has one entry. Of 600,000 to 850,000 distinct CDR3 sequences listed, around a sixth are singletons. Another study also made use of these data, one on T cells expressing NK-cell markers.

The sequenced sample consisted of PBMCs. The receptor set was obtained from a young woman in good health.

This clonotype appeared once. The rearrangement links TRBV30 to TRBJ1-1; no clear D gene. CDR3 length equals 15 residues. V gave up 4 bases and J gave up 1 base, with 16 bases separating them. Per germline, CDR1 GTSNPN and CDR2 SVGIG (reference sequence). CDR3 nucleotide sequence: TGTGCCTGGACGCCTTGGAGGGATGGGAACACTGAAGCTTTCTTT. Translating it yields CAWTPWRDGNTEAFF.

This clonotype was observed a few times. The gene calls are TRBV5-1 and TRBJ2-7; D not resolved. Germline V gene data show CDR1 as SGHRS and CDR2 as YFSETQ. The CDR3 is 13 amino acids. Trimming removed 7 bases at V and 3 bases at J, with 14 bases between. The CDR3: CASGQYGGYEQYF. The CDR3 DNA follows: TGCGCCAGCGGTCAATATGGTGGCTACGAGCAGTACTTC.

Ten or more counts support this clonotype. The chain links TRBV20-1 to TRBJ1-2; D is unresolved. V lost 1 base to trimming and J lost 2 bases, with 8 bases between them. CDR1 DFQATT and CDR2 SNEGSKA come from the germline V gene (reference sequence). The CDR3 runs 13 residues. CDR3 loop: CSARVAGNYGYTF. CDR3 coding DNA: TGCAGTGCTAGAGTGGCGGGAAACTATGGCTACACCTTC.

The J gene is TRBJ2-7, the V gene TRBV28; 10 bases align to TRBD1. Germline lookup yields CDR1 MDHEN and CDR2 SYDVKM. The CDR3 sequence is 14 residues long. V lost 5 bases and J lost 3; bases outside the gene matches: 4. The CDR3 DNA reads TGTGCCAGCAGTGATCGGACAGGGGGCTACGAGCAGTACTTC. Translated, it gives CASSDRTGGYEQYF.

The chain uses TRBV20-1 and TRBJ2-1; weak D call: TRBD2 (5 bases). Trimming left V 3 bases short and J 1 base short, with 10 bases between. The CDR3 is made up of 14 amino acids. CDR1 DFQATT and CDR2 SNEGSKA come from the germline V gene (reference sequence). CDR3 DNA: TGCAGTGCTAGTGCCAGCGGATCCTACAATGAGCAGTTCTTC. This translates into CSASASGSYNEQFF.

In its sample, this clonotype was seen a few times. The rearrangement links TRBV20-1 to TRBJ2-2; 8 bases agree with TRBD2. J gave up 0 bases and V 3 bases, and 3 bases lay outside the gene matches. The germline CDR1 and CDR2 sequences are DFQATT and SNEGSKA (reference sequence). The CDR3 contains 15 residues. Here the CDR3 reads CSARVAGTNTGELFF. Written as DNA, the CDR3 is TGCAGTGCTAGGGTAGCGGGGACGAACACCGGGGAGCTGTTTTTT.

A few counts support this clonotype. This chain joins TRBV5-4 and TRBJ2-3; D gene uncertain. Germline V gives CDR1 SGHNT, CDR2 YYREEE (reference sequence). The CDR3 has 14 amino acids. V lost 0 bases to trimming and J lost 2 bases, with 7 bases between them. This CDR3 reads CASSLAVFTDTQYF. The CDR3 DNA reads TGTGCCAGCAGCTTGGCTGTTTTCACAGATACGCAGTATTTT.

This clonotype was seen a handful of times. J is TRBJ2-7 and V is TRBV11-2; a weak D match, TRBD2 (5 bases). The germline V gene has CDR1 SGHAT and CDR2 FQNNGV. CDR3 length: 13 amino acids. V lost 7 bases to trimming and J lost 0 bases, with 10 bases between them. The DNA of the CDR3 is TGTGCCAGCACCTTTGGGAGCTCCTACGAGCAGTACTTC. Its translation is CASTFGSSYEQYF. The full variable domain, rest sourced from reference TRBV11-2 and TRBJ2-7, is EAGVAQSPRYKIIEKRQSVAFWCNPISGHATLYWYQQILGQGPKLLIQFQNNGVVDDSQLPKDRFSAERLKGVDSTLKIQPAKLEDSAVYLCASTFGSSYEQYFGPGTRLTVT.

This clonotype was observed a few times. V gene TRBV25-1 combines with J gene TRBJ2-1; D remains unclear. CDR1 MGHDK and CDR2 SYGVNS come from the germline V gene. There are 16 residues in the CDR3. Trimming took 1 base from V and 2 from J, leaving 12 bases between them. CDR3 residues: CASSEFFARAYNEQFF. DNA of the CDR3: TGTGCCAGCAGTGAATTCTTCGCCCGAGCCTACAATGAGCAGTTCTTC.